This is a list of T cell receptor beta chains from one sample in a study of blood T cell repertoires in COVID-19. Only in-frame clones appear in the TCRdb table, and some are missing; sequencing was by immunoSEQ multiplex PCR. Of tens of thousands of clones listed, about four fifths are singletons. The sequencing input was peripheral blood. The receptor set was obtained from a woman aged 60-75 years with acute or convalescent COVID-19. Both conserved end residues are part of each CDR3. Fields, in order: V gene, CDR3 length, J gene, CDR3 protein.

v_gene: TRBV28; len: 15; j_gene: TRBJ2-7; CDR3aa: CASAERGVVAYEQYF
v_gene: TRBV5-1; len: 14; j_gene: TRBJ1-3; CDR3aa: CASSMGSSGNTIYF
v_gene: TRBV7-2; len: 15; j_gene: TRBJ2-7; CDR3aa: CASSLWQGGMYEQYF
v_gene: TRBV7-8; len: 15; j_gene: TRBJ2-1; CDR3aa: CASSLGTSGVNEQFF
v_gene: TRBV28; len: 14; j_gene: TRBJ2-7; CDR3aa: CASSRRGSTYEQYF
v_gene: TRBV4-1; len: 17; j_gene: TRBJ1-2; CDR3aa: CASSQVPKLGVSYGYTF
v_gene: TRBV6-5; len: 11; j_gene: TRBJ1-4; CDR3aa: CASGQGKKLFF
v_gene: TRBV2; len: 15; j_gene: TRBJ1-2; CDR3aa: CASRNGQGANYGYTF
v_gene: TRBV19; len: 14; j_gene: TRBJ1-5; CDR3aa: CASSTGAGNQPQHF
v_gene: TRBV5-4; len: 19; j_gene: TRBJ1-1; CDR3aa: CASSSPRGGVLDLNTEAFF
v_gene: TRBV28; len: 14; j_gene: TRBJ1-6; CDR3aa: CASRGGAGNSPLHF